These 2 T cell receptor beta chains share one sample of origin, sequenced in a study of T cell changes during pregnancy in multiple sclerosis. Sequencing was performed with immunoSEQ multiplex PCR; in TCRdb, only in-frame clones are kept and a portion is missing. This table holds just under 65,000 clones, 91% found once. Sequenced here: peripheral blood, sampled after pregnancy. The receptors here all came from a female donor in good health, enrolled as a control in a pregnancy study.

The rearrangement joins TRBV18 to TRBJ2-3; TRBD2 might be the D (5 bases). Germline CDR1 KGHSH, CDR2 LQKENI. The CDR3 covers 13 residues. Trimming left V 5 bases short and J 5 bases short, with 11 bases between. CDR3 residues: CASSGLAGDTQYF. CDR3 in DNA: TGTGCCAGCTCAGGGCTAGCTGGAGATACGCAGTATTTT.

The rearrangement uses TRBV11-2 and TRBJ1-5, with D perhaps TRBD1 (5 bases). Trimming pared 6 bases from V and 4 bases from J, leaving 13 bases between. This CDR3 spans 14 amino acids. Germline CDR1 is SGHAT and CDR2 is FQNNGV. CDR3 protein: CASSSPGGNQPQHF. CDR3 bases: TGTGCCAGCAGTTCCCCGGGGGGAAATCAGCCCCAGCATTTT. Complete variable domain (other parts from reference TRBV11-2 and TRBJ1-5): EAGVAQSPRYKIIEKRQSVAFWCNPISGHATLYWYQQILGQGPKLLIQFQNNGVVDDSQLPKDRFSAERLKGVDSTLKIQPAKLEDSAVYLCASSSPGGNQPQHFGDGTRLSIL.